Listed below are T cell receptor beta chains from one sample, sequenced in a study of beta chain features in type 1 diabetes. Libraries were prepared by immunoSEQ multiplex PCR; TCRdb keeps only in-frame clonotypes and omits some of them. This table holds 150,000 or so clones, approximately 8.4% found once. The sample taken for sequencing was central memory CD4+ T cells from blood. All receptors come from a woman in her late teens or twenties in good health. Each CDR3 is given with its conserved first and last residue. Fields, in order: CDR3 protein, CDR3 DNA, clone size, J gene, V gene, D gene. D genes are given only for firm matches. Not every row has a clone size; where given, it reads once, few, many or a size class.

CDR3: CASSQGRTNEKLFF
DNA: TGCGCCAGCAGCCAAGGGAGAACTAATGAAAAACTGTTTTTT
size: few
J: TRBJ1-4
V: TRBV4-1
D: .

CDR3: CATSRDGAGSVSGELFF
DNA: TGTGCCACCAGCAGAGATGGGGCAGGGTCTGTGTCCGGGGAGCTGTTTTTT
size: few
J: TRBJ2-2
V: TRBV15
D: .

CDR3: CASSESHQETQYF
DNA: TGTGCCAGCAGCGAGAGCCACCAAGAGACCCAGTACTTC
size: .
J: TRBJ2-5
V: TRBV9
D: .

CDR3: CASSRPPSYNEQFF
DNA: TGTGCCAGCAGCCGCCCGCCGAGCTACAATGAGCAGTTCTTC
size: .
J: TRBJ2-1
V: TRBV5-6
D: .

CDR3: CASSLVGVPNNEQFF
DNA: TGCGCCAGCAGCTTGGTGGGAGTCCCAAACAATGAGCAGTTCTTC
size: .
J: TRBJ2-1
V: TRBV5-1
D: .

CDR3: CASSQRTESGELFF
DNA: TGTGCCAGCAGCCAAAGGACAGAGTCCGGGGAGCTGTTTTTT
size: .
J: TRBJ2-2
V: TRBV5-4
D: .

CDR3: CASSMGTGGSGELFF
DNA: TGTGCCAGCAGCATGGGGACAGGGGGGTCCGGGGAGCTGTTTTTT
size: .
J: TRBJ2-2
V: TRBV5-4
D: TRBD1

CDR3: CACSGLAGGQTVQETQYF
DNA: TGTGCCTGTTCGGGACTAGCGGGAGGACAAACCGTCCAAGAGACCCAGTACTTC
size: .
J: TRBJ2-5
V: TRBV30
D: TRBD2

CDR3: CASSPSGGGDSYEQYF
DNA: TGCGCCAGCAGCCCGAGCGGCGGCGGGGACTCCTACGAGCAGTACTTC
size: many
J: TRBJ2-7
V: TRBV5-1
D: .

CDR3: CASSPGTGRNTIYF
DNA: TGTGCCAGCAGCCCGGGGACAGGGAGAAACACCATATATTTT
size: few
J: TRBJ1-3
V: TRBV9
D: TRBD1

CDR3: CASSYSGTSTDTQYF
DNA: TGTGCCAGCAGTTACTCCGGGACTAGCACAGATACGCAGTATTTT
size: .
J: TRBJ2-3
V: TRBV6-5
D: .